This entry lists 25 T cell receptor beta chains sequenced from one sample in a study of cytomegalovirus exposure and HLA in healthy donors. Researchers ran the PCR with 60 Vbeta and 13 Jbeta primers. TCRdb's table, derived via immunoSEQ multiplex PCR, lists solely in-frame clones and lacks some. Of roughly 170,000 clones detected, about 79% appear once; the ten largest clones hold 1% to 1.5%. Sequencing was done on a sample of PBMCs. All receptors come from a girl aged 2-9 years in good health and CMV-seropositive.

This clone occurred a few times. The J gene is TRBJ1-2, the V gene TRBV6-5; TRBD1 matches 8 bases. The germline V gene encodes CDR1 MNHEY and CDR2 SVGAGI. The CDR3 covers 14 residues. Trimming removed 0 bases from V and 8 bases from J; junction bases left unmatched: 5. The CDR3 nucleotides read TGTGCCAGCAGTTACTCGACAGGGGAGGACGGCTACACCTTC. It yields the protein CASSYSTGEDGYTF.

This chain's CDR3 is CASSGSLGGQEYGYTF. The CDR3 DNA reads TGTGCCAGCAGTGGGAGCCTAGGGGGACAGGAGTATGGCTACACCTTC. The chain uses TRBV6-1 and TRBJ1-2, with 8 bases aligning to TRBD1. Germline V gene lookup returns CDR1 MNHNS and CDR2 SASEGT. V gave up 4 bases and J gave up 5 bases; unmatched junction bases: 12. CDR3 size: 16 residues.

This chain connects TRBV5-1 to TRBJ1-1; a possible D gene is TRBD1 (5 bases). Germline-derived CDR1 and CDR2 are SGHRS and YFSETQ. The V and J ends lost 4 bases and 0 bases respectively, with 13 bases between them. The CDR3 sequence is 15 residues long. CDR3 protein: CASSPRGQLNTEAFF. The CDR3 DNA sequence: TGCGCCAGCAGCCCCCGAGGACAACTGAACACTGAAGCTTTCTTT.

This chain connects TRBV19 to TRBJ1-3, with TRBD1 identical over 9 bases. CDR1 is LNHDA and CDR2 is SQIVND in the germline V gene (reference sequence). The CDR3 has 15 residues. The V gene end was trimmed by 4 bases and the J gene end by 7 bases; junction bases not matched to a gene: 8. This CDR3 reads CASSTNRGQRNTIYF. CDR3 sequence (DNA): TGTGCCAGTAGTACTAACAGGGGGCAGAGGAACACCATATATTTT. The complete variable domain, with remaining parts taken from reference TRBV19 and TRBJ1-3, reads DGGITQSPKYLFRKEGQNVTLSCEQNLNHDAMYWYRQDPGQGLRLIYYSQIVNDFQKGDIAEGYSVSREKKESFPLTVTSAQKNPTAFYLCASSTNRGQRNTIYFGEGSWLTVV.

The rearrangement links TRBV6-1 to TRBJ2-3, with TRBD2 matching over 7 bases. Per germline, CDR1 MNHNS and CDR2 SASEGT. The CDR3 spans 16 residues. V lost 2 bases and J lost 2; bases outside the gene matches: 7. In DNA, the CDR3 is TGTGCCAGCAGTGAACCTGCGGGGGAGAACACAGATACGCAGTATTTT. Translated, it gives CASSEPAGENTDTQYF.

The CDR3 here is CATSRVGQGNQPQHF. CDR3 sequence (DNA): TGTGCCACCAGCAGAGTCGGACAGGGCAATCAGCCCCAGCATTTT. J is TRBJ1-5 and V is TRBV15; 7 bases agree with TRBD1. V gave up 1 base and J gave up 2 bases; unmatched junction bases: 2. CDR3 length: 15 amino acids. CDR1 is LNHNV and CDR2 is YYDKDF in the germline V gene (reference sequence).

The chain links TRBV7-9 to TRBJ2-7; 7 bases line up with TRBD1. With V trimmed by 3 bases and J by 4 bases, 3 bases remained unmatched. The CDR3 consists of 13 residues. CDR1 SEHNR and CDR2 FQNEAQ come from the germline V gene (reference sequence). The CDR3 DNA sequence: TGTGCCAGCAGCTTCGCAGGGGGATACGAGCAGTACTTC. It specifies CASSFAGGYEQYF.

This clone came up once. The gene calls are TRBV10-3 and TRBJ1-1, with D possibly being TRBD1 (6 bases). The germline CDR1 and CDR2 sequences are ENHRY and SYGVKD. Deletions cut 4 bases from V and 0 bases from J, with 18 bases between. The CDR3 loop spans 17 amino acids. CDR3 sequence (DNA): TGTGCCATCAGTGGCCGGGACCGGGGGGGCATGAACACTGAAGCTTTCTTT. Amino acids: CAISGRDRGGMNTEAFF.

CDR3 bases: TGTGCCAGCAGTCTCATTGACAGGGGCCCTCCATGGGTGAATCATGGCTACACCTTC. The encoded protein is CASSLIDRGPPWVNHGYTF. V usage is TRBV28 and J usage is TRBJ1-2; TRBD1 agrees at 8 bases. Trimming cost V 5 bases and J 6 bases; bases outside gene matches: 23. The CDR3 covers 19 residues. The germline CDR1 and CDR2 sequences are MDHEN and SYDVKM.

The V call is TRBV5-4, the J call TRBJ2-7; 13 bases map to TRBD2. The CDR3 totals 15 residues. In germline, CDR1 is SGHNT, CDR2 YYREEE (reference sequence). Losses at the gene ends were 4 bases for V and 5 bases for J; bases not matched to a gene: 6. CDR3 region: CASSPGLAGVDEQYF. Here the CDR3 DNA reads TGTGCCAGCAGCCCAGGACTAGCGGGAGTGGACGAGCAGTACTTC.

The J gene is TRBJ2-1, the V gene TRBV9; 9 nucleotides match TRBD2. The J segment lost 5 bases and the V segment lost 0 bases, leaving 6 bases of the junction unmatched. The germline V gene has CDR1 SGDLS and CDR2 YYNGEE. The CDR3 length is 16 residues. CDR3 amino acids: CASSVVGSGGNNEQFF. DNA for the CDR3: TGTGCCAGCAGCGTAGTAGGTAGCGGGGGCAACAATGAGCAGTTCTTC.

The genes are TRBV11-3 and TRBJ2-1, with 11 bases that match TRBD2. J gave up 8 bases and V 2 bases, and 2 bases lay outside the gene matches. The CDR3 length is 14 residues. Germline assignment: CDR1 SGHNT and CDR2 YENEEA. The CDR3 bases are TGTGCCAGCAGCTTAACTAGCGGGAGCTATGAGCAGTTCTTC. It specifies CASSLTSGSYEQFF.

The rearrangement uses TRBV7-2 and TRBJ1-4; D possibly corresponds to TRBD1 (6 bases). This CDR3 has 15 amino acids. Trimming pared 5 bases from V and 8 bases from J, leaving 18 bases between. Germline V gene sequence: CDR1 SGHTA, CDR2 FQGNSA. The chain's CDR3 is CASSPTGTRNEKLFF. The CDR3 nucleotides read TGTGCCAGCAGCCCCACAGGGACCAGGAACGAAAAACTGTTTTTT.

J is TRBJ2-7 and V is TRBV10-3, with D unclear. The germline gives CDR1 ENHRY, CDR2 SYGVKD. Between the trimmed V and J ends, which lost 4 bases and 4 bases, there was a span of 11 bases. The CDR3 consists of 13 residues. The DNA of the CDR3 is TGTGCCATCAGTGCCCTTGGAGTATACGAGCAGTACTTC. Protein: CAISALGVYEQYF.

The chain uses TRBV12-5 and TRBJ2-7; TRBD2 matches 8 bases. Germline assignment: CDR1 LGHNT and CDR2 FRNRAP. The CDR3 sequence is 15 residues long. V was pared by 1 base and J by 3 bases, with 5 bases of the junction left unmatched. The CDR3 loop is CASGLATSAFYEQYF. DNA of the CDR3: TGTGCTAGTGGTTTGGCGACTAGCGCATTCTACGAGCAGTACTTC.

This chain connects TRBV28 to TRBJ2-1; D is undetermined. The V gene lost 5 bases and the J gene lost 5 bases, with 16 bases spanning the gap. CDR1 and CDR2 (germline): MDHEN, SYDVKM. The CDR3 runs 15 residues. This CDR3 reads CASSPPGLRNNEQFF. In nucleotides, the CDR3 is TGTGCCAGCAGTCCTCCTGGTCTCAGAAACAATGAGCAGTTCTTC. The full variable domain, with the rest looked up from reference TRBV28 and TRBJ2-1, is DVKVTQSSRYLVKRTGEKVFLECVQDMDHENMFWYRQDPGLGLRLIYFSYDVKMKEKGDIPEGYSVSREKKERFSLILESASTNQTSMYLCASSPPGLRNNEQFFGPGTRLTVL.

J is TRBJ1-5 and V is TRBV14; D is unclear. Deletions cut 4 bases from V and 5 bases from J, with 15 bases between. Germline V gene lookup returns CDR1 SGHDN and CDR2 FVKESK. The CDR3 covers 15 residues. In DNA form, the CDR3 reads TGTGCCAGCAGCCCCCTTTGGGCCGGGGATCAGCCCCAGCATTTT. It is translated as CASSPLWAGDQPQHF.

The chain is built from TRBV11-2 and TRBJ1-2; possible D gene TRBD1, 5 bases. CDR3 length: 15 residues. Between the trimmed V and J ends, which lost 2 bases and 6 bases, there was a span of 16 bases. Looked up from germline, CDR1 is SGHAT and CDR2 is FQNNGV. The CDR3 here is CASSLPPGTGDGYTF. CDR3 coding DNA: TGTGCCAGCAGCTTACCCCCGGGGACGGGGGATGGCTACACCTTC.

The chain carries TRBV10-2 and TRBJ1-5; the D gene is possibly TRBD1 (5 bases). With 3 bases removed from V and 2 bases from J, the gap between germline ends came to 11 bases. The CDR3 spans 15 residues. Germline assignment: CDR1 WSHSY and CDR2 SAAADI. CDR3 in amino acids: CASSDLGDGNQPQHF. CDR3 nucleotide sequence: TGCGCCAGCAGTGACTTAGGGGATGGCAATCAGCCCCAGCATTTT.

The chain combines TRBV5-1 with TRBJ2-1; 14 positions agree with TRBD2. Trimming removed 3 bases from V and 6 bases from J; junction bases left unmatched: 8. From germline, CDR1 is SGHRS and CDR2 YFSETQ. This CDR3 is 17 amino acids long. The CDR3 is CASSSGLAGGATNEQFF. For the CDR3, the DNA is TGCGCCAGCAGCTCCGGACTAGCGGGAGGAGCTACCAATGAGCAGTTCTTC.

The rearrangement joins TRBV6-1 to TRBJ1-6; D remains ambiguous. The CDR3 runs 16 residues. Germline V gene sequence: CDR1 MNHNS, CDR2 SASEGT. The V and J ends lost 4 bases and 4 bases respectively, with 14 bases between them. The DNA for the CDR3 is TGTGCCAGCAGTGCCCAACAAGAGGCTTATAATTCACCCCTCCACTTT. Translating it yields CASSAQQEAYNSPLHF.

This clone was observed once. The V gene is TRBV5-1, the J gene TRBJ2-3; 7 bases fit TRBD1. Looked up from germline, CDR1 is SGHRS and CDR2 is YFSETQ. The junction had 1 base not matched to a gene; V was cut back by 0 bases and J by 0 bases. The length of the CDR3 is 15 residues. CDR3 in DNA: TGCGCCAGCAGCTTGGGGGGACAGAGCACAGATACGCAGTATTTT. Protein: CASSLGGQSTDTQYF.

The V gene is TRBV18, the J gene TRBJ2-3, with a weak D call TRBD1 (5 bases). The CDR3 has 14 amino acids. Germline V lookup: CDR1 KGHSH, CDR2 LQKENI. The V gene lost 2 bases and the J gene lost 5 bases, with 11 bases spanning the gap. CDR3 protein: CASSPGLDIDTQYF. CDR3 DNA sequence: TGTGCCAGCTCACCAGGTTTGGACATAGATACGCAGTATTTT.

Written as DNA, the CDR3 is TGTGCCAGCAGCCGATATTCCGGGACAGAAGCTTTCTTT. As protein: CASSRYSGTEAFF. The chain is built from TRBV14 and TRBJ1-1; D possibly corresponds to TRBD1 (6 bases). V was pared by 4 bases and J by 8 bases, with 14 bases between. Germline V gives CDR1 SGHDN, CDR2 FVKESK. The CDR3 loop spans 13 amino acids.

V is TRBV18 and J is TRBJ1-2; D might be TRBD1 (6 bases). Germline-derived CDR1 and CDR2 are KGHSH and LQKENI. Trimming took off 4 bases at V and 6 bases at J, with 15 bases between the two ends. The CDR3 covers 14 residues. The CDR3 loop is CASSRKTGGDGYTF. CDR3 nucleotides: TGTGCCAGCTCACGGAAGACAGGAGGAGATGGCTACACCTTC.